The source of this T cell receptor beta chain is a study of identical twins. Trimming stripped 1 base from V and 3 bases from J, with 13 bases between. This CDR3 comprises 14 residues. CDR1 DFQATT and CDR2 SNEGSKA come from the germline V gene (reference sequence). TCRdb reprocessed the 5' RACE reads with MiXCR, giving one entry per CDR3 protein. This sample carries 400,000 to 500,000 distinct CDR3 sequences, 18% of them seen once, and the ten largest clones take more than 10%. This clonotype was recorded many times. The chain combines TRBV20-1 with TRBJ2-7; perhaps TRBD1 as D (7 bases). The sequence came from a man between 45 and 60 years old in good health. The specimen sequenced was naive T cells sorted from blood. For the CDR3, the DNA is TGCAGTGCTAGAGCAGGGGGGAACGTCTACGAGCAGTACTTC. Amino acid sequence: CSARAGGNVYEQYF.